The next 11 T cell receptor beta chains were all read from a single sample in a study of identical twins. MiXCR, run by TCRdb on the 5' RACE reads, gives a single entry per CDR3 protein. The sample contains about 1.7 million distinct CDR3 sequences, less than 40% of which appear only once. What was sequenced was cord blood. Receptor source: a newborn girl in good health.

This chain uses TRBV2 with TRBJ1-4; the match to TRBD1 covers 7 bases. Germline loops: CDR1 SNHLY, CDR2 FYNNEI. The trim removed 6 bases at V and 5 bases at J, leaving 9 bases unmatched. The CDR3 has 15 amino acids. The DNA for the CDR3 is TGTGCCAGCAGGGAAACCGGGACAGAGAATGAAAAACTGTTTTTT. This codes for CASRETGTENEKLFF.

This chain connects TRBV3-1 to TRBJ2-5; D gene uncertain. V lost 5 bases and J 5 bases, leaving 12 bases between the germline ends. This CDR3 region has 13 residues. Germline V gene sequence: CDR1 LGHDT, CDR2 YNNKEL (reference sequence). The CDR3 nucleotides are TGTGCCAGCAGCTCACGACGAGTGGAGACCCAGTACTTC. Translating it yields CASSSRRVETQYF.

Turning to this clonotype: One base away lies a much larger clone, so this may be a sequencing read error. The rearrangement links TRBV13 to TRBJ2-1; 12 bases agree with TRBD2. The CDR3 length is 17 residues. Germline-derived CDR1 and CDR2 are PRHDT and FYEKMQ (reference sequence). This chain's CDR3 is CASGLWLAGGPGNEQFF. CDR3 coding DNA: TGTGCCAGCGGCTTATGGCTAGCGGGGGGGCCAGGCAATGAGCAGTTCTTC.

In this sample, this clonotype turned up a few times. The V gene is TRBV7-9, the J gene TRBJ2-1; 12 bases fit TRBD2. Germline V gene lookup returns CDR1 SEHNR and CDR2 FQNEAQ (reference sequence). With 8 bases clipped from V and 7 bases from J, the junction kept 9 bases outside the gene matches. The CDR3 contains 15 residues. CDR3 in DNA: TGTGCCAGCTGCCTAGCGGGAGGGGGAAAGAATGAGCAGTTCTTC. Translation: CASCLAGGGKNEQFF. Variable domain in full (rest from reference TRBV7-9 and TRBJ2-1): DTGVSQNPRHKITKRGQNVTFRCDPISEHNRLYWYRQTLGQGPEFLTYFQNEAQLEKSRLLSDRFSAERPKGSFSTLEIQRTEQGDSAMYLCASCLAGGGKNEQFFGPGTRLTVL.

The gene calls are TRBV20-1 and TRBJ2-1; D not certain. In germline, CDR1 is DFQATT, CDR2 SNEGSKA (reference sequence). The CDR3 is 10 amino acids. V was cut by 6 bases and J by 7 bases, with 7 bases left in between. CDR3 loop: CSASWNEQFF. CDR3 nucleotides: TGCAGTGCCTCTTGGAATGAGCAGTTCTTC.

The rearrangement links TRBV11-2 to TRBJ2-1; 10 nucleotides line up with TRBD2. This CDR3 has 16 residues. The V gene's germline CDR1 is SGHAT and CDR2 FQNNGV. With 1 base clipped from V and 10 bases from J, the junction kept 10 bases outside the gene matches. This CDR3 reads CASSLVGLAGAEEQFF. The CDR3 nucleotides are TGTGCCAGCAGCTTAGTCGGCCTAGCGGGGGCGGAAGAGCAGTTCTTC.

This clonotype showed up just a few times. The chain links TRBV11-2 to TRBJ2-6; D is undetermined. The CDR3 covers 14 residues. Looked up from germline, CDR1 is SGHAT and CDR2 is FQNNGV. V was cut by 7 bases and J by 0 bases, with 7 bases left in between. The CDR3 reads CASKKSSGANVLTF. CDR3 in DNA: TGTGCCAGCAAAAAGAGCTCTGGGGCCAACGTCCTGACTTTC.

This clonotype was counted between two and nine times. J is TRBJ2-3 and V is TRBV20-1, with TRBD1 matching 7 bases. The length of the CDR3 is 14 residues. Germline loops: CDR1 DFQATT, CDR2 SNEGSKA (reference sequence). DNA of the CDR3: TGCAGAGGCAAAAACAGGGGCGGCACAGATACGCAGTATTTT. It translates to CRGKNRGGTDTQYF.

This chain joins TRBV2 and TRBJ2-1, with D tentatively TRBD1 or TRBD2 (5 bases each). Trimming left V 5 bases short and J 6 bases short, with 17 bases between. This CDR3 has 15 residues. Germline CDR1 reads SNHLY; CDR2 reads FYNNEI. The CDR3 nucleotides are TGTGCCAGCAGTTCCTCCGGGGCATGGAGCAATGAGCAGTTCTTC. It encodes CASSSSGAWSNEQFF.

This clonotype was counted between two and nine times. This rearrangement joins TRBV27 to TRBJ2-2, with 9 bases matching TRBD1. Per germline, CDR1 MNHEY and CDR2 SMNVEV (reference sequence). The CDR3 consists of 15 residues. V lost 7 bases and J lost 5; bases outside the gene matches: 8. CDR3 DNA: TGTGCCAGCAAAACGGGGACAGGGCGGACCGGGGAGCTGTTTTTT. The encoded protein is CASKTGTGRTGELFF.

This clonotype was detected ten times or more. The chain joins TRBV28 to TRBJ2-7; 8 bases align to TRBD1. Germline-derived CDR1 and CDR2 are MDHEN and SYDVKM. This CDR3 has 12 amino acids. The J segment lost 3 bases and the V segment lost 7 bases, leaving 2 bases of the junction unmatched. For the CDR3, the DNA is TGTGCCAGCAACAGGGGGGTCTACGAGCAGTACTTC. It yields the protein CASNRGVYEQYF.